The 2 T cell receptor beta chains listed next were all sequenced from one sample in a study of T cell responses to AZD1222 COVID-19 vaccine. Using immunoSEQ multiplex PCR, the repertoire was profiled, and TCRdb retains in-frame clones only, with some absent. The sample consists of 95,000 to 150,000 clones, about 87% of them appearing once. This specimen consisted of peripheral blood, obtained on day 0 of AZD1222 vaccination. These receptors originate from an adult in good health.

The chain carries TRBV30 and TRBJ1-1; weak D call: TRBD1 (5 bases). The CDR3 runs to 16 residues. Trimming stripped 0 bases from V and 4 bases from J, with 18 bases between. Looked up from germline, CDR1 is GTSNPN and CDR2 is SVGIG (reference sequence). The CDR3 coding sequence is TGTGCCTGGAGTGTACTAGAGGGGCTTCCAATCACTGAAGCTTTCTTT. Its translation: CAWSVLEGLPITEAFF. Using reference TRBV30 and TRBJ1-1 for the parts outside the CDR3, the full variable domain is SQTIHQWPATLVQPVGSPLSLECTVEGTSNPNLYWYRQAAGRGLQLLFYSVGIGQISSEVPQNLSASRPQDRQFILSSKKLLLSDSGFYLCAWSVLEGLPITEAFFGQGTRLTVV.

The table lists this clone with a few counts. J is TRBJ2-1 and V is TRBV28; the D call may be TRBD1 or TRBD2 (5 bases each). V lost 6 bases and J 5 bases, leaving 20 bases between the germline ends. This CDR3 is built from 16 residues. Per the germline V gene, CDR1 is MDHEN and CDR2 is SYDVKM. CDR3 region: CASREAGTANNNEQFF. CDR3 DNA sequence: TGTGCCAGCAGGGAGGCCGGGACCGCTAACAACAATGAGCAGTTCTTC.